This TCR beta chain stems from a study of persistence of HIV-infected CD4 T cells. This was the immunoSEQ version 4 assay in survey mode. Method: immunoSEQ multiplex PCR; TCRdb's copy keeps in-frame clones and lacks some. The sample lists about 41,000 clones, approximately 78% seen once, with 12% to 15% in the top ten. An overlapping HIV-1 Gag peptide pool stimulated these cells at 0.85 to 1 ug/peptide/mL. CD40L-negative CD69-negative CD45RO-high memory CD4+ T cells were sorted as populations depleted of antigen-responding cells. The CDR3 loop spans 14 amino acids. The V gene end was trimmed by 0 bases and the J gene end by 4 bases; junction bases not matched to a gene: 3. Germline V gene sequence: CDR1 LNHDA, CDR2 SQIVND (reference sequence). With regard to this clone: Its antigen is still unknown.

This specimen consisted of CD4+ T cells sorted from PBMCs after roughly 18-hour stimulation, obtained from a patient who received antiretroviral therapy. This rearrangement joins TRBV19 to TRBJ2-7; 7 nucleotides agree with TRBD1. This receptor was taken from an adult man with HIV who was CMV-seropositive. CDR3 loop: CASSIDGRGYEQYF. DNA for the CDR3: TGTGCCAGTAGTATAGATGGCAGGGGGTACGAGCAGTACTTC.